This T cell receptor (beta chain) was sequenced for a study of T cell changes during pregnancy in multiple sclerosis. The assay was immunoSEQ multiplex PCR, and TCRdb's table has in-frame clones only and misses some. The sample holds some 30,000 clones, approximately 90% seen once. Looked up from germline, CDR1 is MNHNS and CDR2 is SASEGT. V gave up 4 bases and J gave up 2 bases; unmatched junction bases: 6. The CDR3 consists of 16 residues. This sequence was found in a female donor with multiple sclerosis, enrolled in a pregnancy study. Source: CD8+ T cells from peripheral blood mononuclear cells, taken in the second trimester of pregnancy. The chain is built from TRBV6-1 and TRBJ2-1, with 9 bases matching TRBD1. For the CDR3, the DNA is TGTGCCAGCAGTGTGGACAGGGGTCCCCCCTACAATGAGCAGTTCTTC. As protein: CASSVDRGPPYNEQFF.